Listed here is a single T cell receptor (beta chain). The clone's antigen remains unknown. The record has no base qualities; no much larger clone is one base away. This specimen comes from a study of blood T cell repertoires in COVID-19 (TCRdb year 2020). With regard to the full study: Samples from collaborators originated in the United States, Italy and Spain and spanned both the acute and convalescent phases of COVID-19. The repertoires were released in a freely available public database meant as a resource for research on the immune response to SARS-CoV-2. Samples were obtained from the ongoing ImmuneRACE study (first 160 participants) and from 1,000 to 1,500 subjects provided by 6 global collaborators. Where HLA class I and class II types were available, the types were taken from metadata supplied by the sample provider, not from assay-based typing. A de-identified subject ID, COVID-19 status, age in years and sex were almost always included in the sample metadata. Subjects who had been exposed to COVID-19, were actively infected with it, or had recovered from it provided the deeply sampled blood TCRbeta repertoires that made up the dataset. The material from the prospective study consisted of cDNA or gDNA derived from T cells, B-cell-depleted T cells, or PBMCs.

The paper's findings and limits, for the study overall: Clinical and demographic metadata were provided uncurated, with the amount varying by source and participant.

V drops 1 base and J drops 7 bases, leaving 11 bases in between. Reading the germline V gene (reference sequence) gives CDR1 GTSNPN and CDR2 SVGIG. Inclusive of the bounding cysteine and phenylalanine, the CDR3 is 13 residues long. Just CDR3 DNA is preserved here, 39 bases in frame from base 1. TCRbeta CDR3 regions were amplified from genomic DNA using the immunoSEQ Assay, a bias-controlled multiplex PCR. The original pipeline was this. Within the assay, amplification of reference gene primers was used to estimate how many nucleated cells each sample contained. To quantify the absolute abundance of each unique TCRbeta CDR3 rearrangement, sequence reads were collapsed and filtered. For each sample, productive Simpson clonality was calculated as the square root of Simpson's diversity index across productive rearrangements. TCRdb took over this immuneACCESS table, retaining in-frame rearrangements with V and J assigned. Such tables are incomplete; in checked studies, under half of the missing clones stem from an unresolved V gene, and the remainder is unexplained. V, J and clone size derive from that table, while D and trimming were established from the DNA sequence. This sample comprises 400,000 to 550,000 clones, around 89% of them detected only once. The ten largest clones take up about 4.5% of the sample.

Whole blood was collected in K2EDTA tubes by collaborating institutions according to the institutions' own protocols. For TCRbeta analysis, collaborators shipped samples as frozen whole blood, isolated PBMCs, or DNA extracted from either of those sample types. The sequenced sample was peripheral blood. The sequence was obtained from a young woman with acute or convalescent COVID-19. The chain employs TRBV30 and TRBJ1-5; the D gene cannot be resolved reliably. The CDR3 region reads CAWSAKSMQPQHF. The DNA sequence is TGTGCCTGGAGTGCAAAATCCATGCAGCCCCAGCATTTT. The full variable domain, with segments outside the CDR3 supplied by the reference TRBV30 and TRBJ1-5 proteins, appears as SQTIHQWPATLVQPVGSPLSLECTVEGTSNPNLYWYRQAAGRGLQLLFYSVGIGQISSEVPQNLSASRPQDRQFILSSKKLLLSDSGFYLCAWSAKSMQPQHFGDGTRLSIL.